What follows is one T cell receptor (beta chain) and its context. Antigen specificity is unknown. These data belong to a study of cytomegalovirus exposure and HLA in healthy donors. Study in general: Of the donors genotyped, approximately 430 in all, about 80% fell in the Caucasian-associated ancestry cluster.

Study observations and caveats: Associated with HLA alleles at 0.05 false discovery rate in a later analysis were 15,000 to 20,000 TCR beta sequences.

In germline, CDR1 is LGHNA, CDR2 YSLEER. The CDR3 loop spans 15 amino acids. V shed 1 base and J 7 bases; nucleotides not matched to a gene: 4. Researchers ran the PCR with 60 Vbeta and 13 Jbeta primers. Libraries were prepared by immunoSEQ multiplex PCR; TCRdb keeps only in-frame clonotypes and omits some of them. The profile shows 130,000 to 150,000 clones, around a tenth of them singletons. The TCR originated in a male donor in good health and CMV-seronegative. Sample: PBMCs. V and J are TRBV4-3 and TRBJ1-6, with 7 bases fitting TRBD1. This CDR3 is CASSQGRDRNSPLHF. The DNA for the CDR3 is TGCGCCAGCAGCCAAGGCCGGGACAGAAATTCACCCCTCCACTTT.